The T cell receptor (beta chain) described here comes from a study of blood T cell repertoires in COVID-19. For the study at large: Sites in the United States, Italy and Spain provided acute and convalescent COVID-19 samples. T cells, B-cell-depleted T cells, or PBMCs supplied cDNA or gDNA.

Original analysis: It was from reference gene primer amplification that nucleated cell counts were estimated. The data were produced by immunoSEQ multiplex PCR, yet TCRdb's version contains in-frame clones alone and is incomplete. The DNA was the basis for D and trimming; V, J and clone size are from that table. The sample includes 65,000 to 90,000 clones, over 65% of them seen just once. Sequencing input: peripheral blood. The clonotype was recovered from a woman in her sixties or seventies with acute or convalescent COVID-19.

Here the CDR3 reads CASSQYDTQYF. DNA of the CDR3: TGCGCCAGCAGCCAGTATGATACGCAGTATTTT. The chain combines TRBV5-1 with TRBJ2-3; D not certain. CDR3 length: 11 amino acids. Germline values: CDR1 SGHRS, CDR2 YFSETQ. V lost 4 bases and J 6 bases, leaving 6 bases between the germline ends.